The clone carrying this T cell receptor (beta chain) appeared many times. MiXCR, run by TCRdb on the RT-PCR reads, gives a single entry per CDR3 protein. The table records 650,000 to 800,000 distinct CDR3 sequences, approximately 14% of them present only once. CDR1 is DFQATT and CDR2 is SNEGSKA in the germline V gene (reference sequence). The CDR3 sequence is 16 residues long. The V gene lost 6 bases and the J gene lost 0 bases, with 20 bases spanning the gap. The sample taken for sequencing was memory CD4+ T cells from blood. The sequence was collected from a female donor in good health, serving as a healthy control. The V call is TRBV20-1, the J call TRBJ1-2; a possible D gene is TRBD1 (5 bases). DNA for the CDR3: TGCAGTGCCCCACCCGGGGGTGCTATATCTAACTATGGCTACACCTTC. Its protein is CSAPPGGAISNYGYTF.